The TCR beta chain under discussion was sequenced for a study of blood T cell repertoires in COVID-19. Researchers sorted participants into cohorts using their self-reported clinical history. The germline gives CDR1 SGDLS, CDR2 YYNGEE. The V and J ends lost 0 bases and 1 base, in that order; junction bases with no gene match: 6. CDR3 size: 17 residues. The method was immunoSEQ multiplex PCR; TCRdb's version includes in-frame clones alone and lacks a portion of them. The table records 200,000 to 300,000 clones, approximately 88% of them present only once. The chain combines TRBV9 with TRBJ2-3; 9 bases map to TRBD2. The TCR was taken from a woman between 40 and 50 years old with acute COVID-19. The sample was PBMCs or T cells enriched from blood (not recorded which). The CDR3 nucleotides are TGTGCCAGCAGCGTAGGGGCTAGCGGGGACGGCACAGATACGCAGTATTTT. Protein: CASSVGASGDGTDTQYF.